Below are 5 T cell receptor beta chains sequenced from a single sample in a study of blood T cell repertoires in COVID-19. Profiling relied on immunoSEQ multiplex PCR, and the TCRdb table lists in-frame clones only, not all of them. Among some 320,000 clones listed, about nine tenths were seen once. Sequenced material: peripheral blood. These receptors were obtained from a woman aged 25-40 years with COVID-19, enrolled during active disease.

This clone was seen ten or more times. The chain links TRBV3-1 (or the pseudogene TRBV3-2) to TRBJ2-7; TRBD1 agrees at 7 bases. Per germline, CDR1 LGHDT and CDR2 YNNKEL (reference sequence). The CDR3 loop spans 13 amino acids. V lost 4 bases and J lost 12; bases outside the gene matches: 12. DNA of the CDR3: TGTGCCAGCAGCCCCGGGACAGCGATTGCCCTGTACTTC. Protein product: CASSPGTAIALYF.

This clone was picked up a small number of times. The rearrangement uses TRBV12-3 or TRBV12-4 and TRBJ1-2; tentative D call: TRBD1 (6 bases). V was cut by 3 bases and J by 7 bases, with 12 bases left in between. This CDR3 is 13 amino acids long. The CDR3 bases are TGTGCCAGCAGTTTCGGCAGGGGAAGTGGCTACACCTTC. This codes for CASSFGRGSGYTF.

The chain carries TRBV5-4 and TRBJ2-7; possibly TRBD2 for D (7 bases). Trimming cost V 0 bases and J 3 bases, with 13 bases left between them. The CDR3 runs 15 residues. The germline gives CDR1 SGHNT, CDR2 YYREEE (reference sequence). CDR3 sequence (DNA): TGTGCCAGCAGCTTGGGACGGGGGGCACTCTACGAGCAGTACTTC. Its translation is CASSLGRGALYEQYF.

The chain joins TRBV29-1 to TRBJ2-7; 11 positions agree with TRBD1. CDR1 SQVTM and CDR2 ANQGSEA come from the germline V gene. V shed 6 bases, J shed 3 bases, and the junction held 4 bases outside the gene matches. CDR3 length: 13 amino acids. The DNA of the CDR3 is TGCAGCGTCTCCGGGACAGGGGGCTACGAGCAGTACTTC. The encoded protein is CSVSGTGGYEQYF.

The chain joins TRBV27 to TRBJ1-5; D perhaps matches TRBD1 (6 bases). There are 13 residues in the CDR3. Germline loops: CDR1 MNHEY, CDR2 SMNVEV (reference sequence). V was cut by 9 bases and J by 7 bases, with 16 bases left in between. The CDR3: CASSTTGYQPQHF. In DNA form, the CDR3 reads TGTGCCAGTTCAACCACAGGGTACCAGCCCCAGCATTTT.